Listed below are T cell receptor beta chains from one sample, sequenced in a study of blood T cell repertoires in COVID-19. Profiled with immunoSEQ multiplex PCR; TCRdb holds only in-frame clones, not every one. The table lists 200,000 to 300,000 clones, about 90% of them singletons, with around 3% in the top ten. The specimen was PBMCs or T cells enriched from blood (not recorded which). These receptors were taken from a woman between 35 and 50 years old who had been exposed to COVID-19. Each CDR3 is given with its conserved first and last residue. A D gene is named only where the DNA matches it firmly. Expanded clones get a size class; other rows say once, few or many, or leave the size out.

cdr3_nt: TGTGCCAGCAGCCCCGGGTCGGGGATGACTGAAGCTTTCTTT
cdr3_aa: CASSPGSGMTEAFF
v_call: TRBV5-4
d_call: .
clone_size: .
j_call: TRBJ1-1

cdr3_nt: TGCGCCAGCAGCCAAGTTTCGGGTTTGACTAATGAAAAACTGTTTTTT
cdr3_aa: CASSQVSGLTNEKLFF
v_call: TRBV4-3
d_call: .
clone_size: .
j_call: TRBJ1-4

cdr3_nt: TGTGCCAGCAGTTTGGACAGGGAAAGAGAGACCCAGTACTTC
cdr3_aa: CASSLDRERETQYF
v_call: TRBV27
d_call: TRBD1
clone_size: .
j_call: TRBJ2-5

cdr3_nt: TGTGCCAGCAGCCAAGCCACAGGGAGTTCTGGAAACACCATATATTTT
cdr3_aa: CASSQATGSSGNTIYF
v_call: TRBV3-1/TRBV3-2
d_call: .
clone_size: .
j_call: TRBJ1-3

cdr3_nt: TGTGCCAGCTCACCAAGCGGCCAACATTTTAACTATGGCTACACCTTC
cdr3_aa: CASSPSGQHFNYGYTF
v_call: TRBV18
d_call: .
clone_size: .
j_call: TRBJ1-2

cdr3_nt: TGTGCCACCAGCGGTATAACTACAGGGGACTATGGCTACACCTTC
cdr3_aa: CATSGITTGDYGYTF
v_call: TRBV24-1
d_call: TRBD1
clone_size: .
j_call: TRBJ1-2

cdr3_nt: TGCGCCAGCAGCACCGGGACAGGGGGCTTTTACGAGCAGTACTTC
cdr3_aa: CASSTGTGGFYEQYF
v_call: TRBV4-3
d_call: TRBD1
clone_size: .
j_call: TRBJ2-7

cdr3_nt: TGTGCCAGCAGCTTACAGGGGGCCCTGAATTCACCCCTCCACTTT
cdr3_aa: CASSLQGALNSPLHF
v_call: TRBV7-9
d_call: TRBD1
clone_size: once
j_call: TRBJ1-6

cdr3_nt: TGTGCCAGCAGCCCATGGGGGCAGACAGATCAAGAGACCCAGTACTTC
cdr3_aa: CASSPWGQTDQETQYF
v_call: TRBV6-2/TRBV6-3
d_call: .
clone_size: .
j_call: TRBJ2-5

cdr3_nt: TGTGCCAGCAGTTCCACCGCAAATCCGACAGTTAACACTGAAGCTTTCTTT
cdr3_aa: CASSSTANPTVNTEAFF
v_call: TRBV28
d_call: .
clone_size: .
j_call: TRBJ1-1

cdr3_nt: TGTGCCAGTAAAACAGGGGCGCAACAAGCTAACTATGGCTACACCTTC
cdr3_aa: CASKTGAQQANYGYTF
v_call: TRBV19
d_call: TRBD1
clone_size: once
j_call: TRBJ1-2

cdr3_nt: TGCGCCAGCAGTGAGGCGGGGGGGATCACAGATACGCAGTATTTT
cdr3_aa: CASSEAGGITDTQYF
v_call: TRBV10-2
d_call: TRBD2
clone_size: .
j_call: TRBJ2-3

cdr3_nt: TGTGCCAGCAGCCAGGGGGACAGGGTTGGTTATGGCTACACCTTC
cdr3_aa: CASSQGDRVGYGYTF
v_call: TRBV3-1/TRBV3-2
d_call: TRBD1
clone_size: .
j_call: TRBJ1-2

cdr3_nt: TGTGCCAGCAGCTTTCTGGGCGGGAGGGAGCAGTTCTTC
cdr3_aa: CASSFLGGREQFF
v_call: TRBV5-6
d_call: TRBD2
clone_size: .
j_call: TRBJ2-1

cdr3_nt: TGTGCCAGCAGCTACTGGGGGCACACCGGGGAGCTGTTTTTT
cdr3_aa: CASSYWGHTGELFF
v_call: TRBV7-3
d_call: .
clone_size: few
j_call: TRBJ2-2

cdr3_nt: TGTGCCAGCAGCTTTTTCGACAGCTCTGGAAACACCATATATTTT
cdr3_aa: CASSFFDSSGNTIYF
v_call: TRBV7-2
d_call: .
clone_size: .
j_call: TRBJ1-3

cdr3_nt: TGCAGCGTGACCACACCCACAGGGGGGTCGACTGAAGCTTTCTTT
cdr3_aa: CSVTTPTGGSTEAFF
v_call: TRBV29-1
d_call: TRBD1
clone_size: .
j_call: TRBJ1-1

cdr3_nt: TGCGCCAGCAGCCGACTAGCTTTCACCGGGGAGCTGTTTTTT
cdr3_aa: CASSRLAFTGELFF
v_call: TRBV4-3
d_call: TRBD2
clone_size: .
j_call: TRBJ2-2

cdr3_nt: TGCGCCAGCAGCCAAGATTTAGCGGGAGCGCTGGATGAGCAGTTCTTC
cdr3_aa: CASSQDLAGALDEQFF
v_call: TRBV4-3
d_call: TRBD2
clone_size: once
j_call: TRBJ2-1

cdr3_nt: TGTGCCACCAGTGAGGGGATTCGGGACAGGTACTATGGCTACACCTTC
cdr3_aa: CATSEGIRDRYYGYTF
v_call: TRBV24-1
d_call: TRBD1
clone_size: .
j_call: TRBJ1-2

cdr3_nt: TGTGCCAGCAGACGGACAGAGAGCCTCAATCAGCCCCAGCATTTT
cdr3_aa: CASRRTESLNQPQHF
v_call: TRBV27
d_call: .
clone_size: few
j_call: TRBJ1-5

cdr3_nt: TGTGCCAGCAGTTTTATCGGGAATGAAAAACTGTTTTTT
cdr3_aa: CASSFIGNEKLFF
v_call: TRBV27
d_call: .
clone_size: .
j_call: TRBJ1-4

cdr3_nt: TGTGCCACAAGGAGGGGAGGATTCAATCAGCCCCAGCATTTT
cdr3_aa: CATRRGGFNQPQHF
v_call: TRBV19
d_call: .
clone_size: few
j_call: TRBJ1-5

cdr3_nt: TGTGCCAGCAGCTTGGGCAGGGGGCGGAACACTGAAGCTTTCTTT
cdr3_aa: CASSLGRGRNTEAFF
v_call: TRBV7-9
d_call: TRBD1
clone_size: .
j_call: TRBJ1-1

cdr3_nt: TGTGCCAGCACCCCGGGGACAGGGGCTTTAGGGAATTCACCCCTCCACTTT
cdr3_aa: CASTPGTGALGNSPLHF
v_call: TRBV7-9
d_call: TRBD1
clone_size: many
j_call: TRBJ1-6

cdr3_nt: TGCGCCAGCAGTCCGGGACAAGAGCAGTTCTTC
cdr3_aa: CASSPGQEQFF
v_call: TRBV10-1
d_call: .
clone_size: .
j_call: TRBJ2-1

cdr3_nt: TGTGCCTGGAGTATAAGTAGGAGGGCGTCGAGTTGGAACTTC
cdr3_aa: CAWSISRRASSWNF
v_call: TRBV30
d_call: .
clone_size: .
j_call: TRBJ2-5

cdr3_nt: TGTGCCAGCAGCTTAGTGAGTTGGGGGGACAGGGGCTACGAGCAGTACTTC
cdr3_aa: CASSLVSWGDRGYEQYF
v_call: TRBV7-2
d_call: TRBD1
clone_size: .
j_call: TRBJ2-7

cdr3_nt: TGTGCCAGCAGCGTTAGCGGGGGAAACAACTACAATGAGCAGTTCTTC
cdr3_aa: CASSVSGGNNYNEQFF
v_call: TRBV9
d_call: TRBD2
clone_size: .
j_call: TRBJ2-1

cdr3_nt: TGTGCCAGTAGTATGACTAGCGGGAGCTCCTACAATGAGCAGTTCTTC
cdr3_aa: CASSMTSGSSYNEQFF
v_call: TRBV19
d_call: TRBD2
clone_size: .
j_call: TRBJ2-1

cdr3_nt: TGTGCCAGCAGAACCACAGGGGGAGGCAATCAGCCCCAGCATTTT
cdr3_aa: CASRTTGGGNQPQHF
v_call: TRBV6-5
d_call: TRBD1
clone_size: .
j_call: TRBJ1-5

cdr3_nt: TGTGCCAGCAGCTCTGAACTAACCGGGGAGCTGTTTTTT
cdr3_aa: CASSSELTGELFF
v_call: TRBV5-6
d_call: .
clone_size: .
j_call: TRBJ2-2

cdr3_nt: TGTGCCAGCAGCTACGAGGTTGTGGCCGGGGAGCTGTTTTTT
cdr3_aa: CASSYEVVAGELFF
v_call: TRBV5-6
d_call: .
clone_size: .
j_call: TRBJ2-2

cdr3_nt: TGCGCCAGCAGTGAGTCCGGGTGGGGGCAGTCCTATGGCTACACCTTC
cdr3_aa: CASSESGWGQSYGYTF
v_call: TRBV10-2
d_call: .
clone_size: .
j_call: TRBJ1-2

cdr3_nt: TGTGCCAGCCCCGGTCCCCCGAACACCGGGGAGCTGTTTTTT
cdr3_aa: CASPGPPNTGELFF
v_call: TRBV7-9
d_call: .
clone_size: once
j_call: TRBJ2-2

cdr3_nt: TGTGCCAGCAGTCAGCGGAGGGACAGCTATGGCTACACCTTC
cdr3_aa: CASSQRRDSYGYTF
v_call: TRBV27
d_call: TRBD1
clone_size: .
j_call: TRBJ1-2

cdr3_nt: TGTGCCAGCACCCCGGCGGGGCTGGGGATCCAGGAAGCTTTCTTT
cdr3_aa: CASTPAGLGIQEAFF
v_call: TRBV6-5
d_call: .
clone_size: .
j_call: TRBJ1-1

cdr3_nt: TGCAGCGTTGGGGACAGGCGAGAAGAGACCCAGTACTTC
cdr3_aa: CSVGDRREETQYF
v_call: TRBV29-1
d_call: TRBD1
clone_size: .
j_call: TRBJ2-5

cdr3_nt: TGTGCCAGCAGTTTAGGGACAGGCGAGCAGTACTTC
cdr3_aa: CASSLGTGEQYF
v_call: TRBV28
d_call: TRBD1
clone_size: .
j_call: TRBJ2-7

cdr3_nt: TGTGCCAGCCCTAGCCAATATAGCAATCAGCCCCAGCATTTT
cdr3_aa: CASPSQYSNQPQHF
v_call: TRBV27
d_call: .
clone_size: .
j_call: TRBJ1-5

cdr3_nt: TGTGCCAGCTCACCGGACAGGGAGGGGGAGCAGCTCTTC
cdr3_aa: CASSPDREGEQLF
v_call: TRBV18
d_call: .
clone_size: .
j_call: TRBJ2-1

cdr3_nt: TGTGCCAGCAATATGCAGGGGTCTAATGAAAAACTGTTTTTT
cdr3_aa: CASNMQGSNEKLFF
v_call: TRBV5-1
d_call: .
clone_size: .
j_call: TRBJ1-4

cdr3_nt: TGTGCCAGCAGCGAGGGGAATGGGGGCTATCAGCCCCAGCATTTT
cdr3_aa: CASSEGNGGYQPQHF
v_call: TRBV2
d_call: .
clone_size: .
j_call: TRBJ1-5

cdr3_nt: TGTGCCAGCAGTTTCTCAGGGCTGGATGGCTACACCTTC
cdr3_aa: CASSFSGLDGYTF
v_call: TRBV7-9
d_call: .
clone_size: .
j_call: TRBJ1-2

cdr3_nt: TGCAGCGTCGCCAGCCCGGACAGCCATAACTATGGCTACACCTTC
cdr3_aa: CSVASPDSHNYGYTF
v_call: TRBV29-1
d_call: .
clone_size: few
j_call: TRBJ1-2

cdr3_nt: TGTGCCAGCACCTACCGGGGGGGTCGGGAAAAACTGTTTTTT
cdr3_aa: CASTYRGGREKLFF
v_call: TRBV7-8
d_call: .
clone_size: .
j_call: TRBJ1-4

cdr3_nt: TGTGCCAGCAGTTTTGGGCAGAACACTGAAGCTTTCTTT
cdr3_aa: CASSFGQNTEAFF
v_call: TRBV6-2/TRBV6-3
d_call: .
clone_size: .
j_call: TRBJ1-1

cdr3_nt: TGTGCCAGCAGCTTAACCCGAGGGGAGGCGAACACCATATATTTT
cdr3_aa: CASSLTRGEANTIYF
v_call: TRBV7-3
d_call: .
clone_size: .
j_call: TRBJ1-3

cdr3_nt: TGTGCCAGTAGTATTCACCGGCCCAGGACGAGGGACTATGGCTACACCTTC
cdr3_aa: CASSIHRPRTRDYGYTF
v_call: TRBV19
d_call: .
clone_size: .
j_call: TRBJ1-2

cdr3_nt: TGTGCCAGCAGCCAAGTCACGGGAGGGAGCAGGAATGAGCAGTTCTTC
cdr3_aa: CASSQVTGGSRNEQFF
v_call: TRBV3-1/TRBV3-2
d_call: TRBD2
clone_size: once
j_call: TRBJ2-1

cdr3_nt: TGTGCCAGCAGCCAAGCCGGGGGGCGACCAGAAAATGAAAAACTGTTTTTT
cdr3_aa: CASSQAGGRPENEKLFF
v_call: TRBV14
d_call: .
clone_size: .
j_call: TRBJ1-4

cdr3_nt: TGTGCCAGCTCACTATCCGAGAGGTATAGAAACACCGGGGAGCTGTTTTTT
cdr3_aa: CASSLSERYRNTGELFF
v_call: TRBV18
d_call: .
clone_size: .
j_call: TRBJ2-2

cdr3_nt: TGTGCCACCAGCAGAGTAGGGGGGGGTCCCACAGATACGCAGTATTTT
cdr3_aa: CATSRVGGGPTDTQYF
v_call: TRBV15
d_call: .
clone_size: .
j_call: TRBJ2-3

cdr3_nt: TGTGCCAGCAGCTTGGGGCAGGGCGGCAATCAGCCCCAGCATTTT
cdr3_aa: CASSLGQGGNQPQHF
v_call: TRBV13
d_call: .
clone_size: .
j_call: TRBJ1-5

cdr3_nt: TGTGCCAGCAGCTTGAACAGGGGTTTCACTGAAGCTTTCTTT
cdr3_aa: CASSLNRGFTEAFF
v_call: TRBV7-2
d_call: TRBD1
clone_size: .
j_call: TRBJ1-1

cdr3_nt: TGTGCCAGCAGTGAGCATAGGGGGAGAATGAACACTGAAGCTTTCTTT
cdr3_aa: CASSEHRGRMNTEAFF
v_call: TRBV2
d_call: .
clone_size: .
j_call: TRBJ1-1

cdr3_nt: TGTGCCTGGAGTGCACCATTCGGGACACAGCCATATGGCTACACCTTC
cdr3_aa: CAWSAPFGTQPYGYTF
v_call: TRBV30
d_call: .
clone_size: .
j_call: TRBJ1-2